This entry lists 22 T cell receptor beta chains sequenced from one sample in a study of T cell responses to AZD1222 COVID-19 vaccine. Measured with immunoSEQ multiplex PCR; TCRdb has only the in-frame clones, and not every one. Among approximately 75,000 clones listed, more than 75% were seen once. This specimen consisted of peripheral blood, obtained 28 days after the second AZD1222 dose. Receptors originate from an adult who received the AZD1222 COVID-19 vaccine.

This clone has more than one count but fewer than ten. The rearrangement links TRBV4-2 to TRBJ2-5; D call uncertain. The V end lost 2 bases, the J end lost 0 bases, and 10 bases lay between the germline ends. The CDR3 is made up of 15 amino acids. CDR1 and CDR2 (germline): LGHNA, YNFKEQ. For the CDR3, the DNA is TGTGCCAGCAGCCAATCAACTGTCTACCAAGAGACCCAGTACTTC. This translates into CASSQSTVYQETQYF.

V is TRBV7-2 and J is TRBJ1-1, with a possible D match to TRBD1 (5 bases). Germline lookup yields CDR1 SGHTA and CDR2 FQGNSA. Trimming stripped 3 bases from V and 2 bases from J, with 10 bases between. The CDR3 has 14 residues. Here the CDR3 DNA reads TGTGCCAGCAGCTTCACGGGACCCAACACTGAAGCTTTCTTT. Protein product: CASSFTGPNTEAFF.

This clone occurred a few times. J is TRBJ1-3 and V is TRBV11-2; tentative D call: TRBD1 (6 bases). The germline V gene encodes CDR1 SGHAT and CDR2 FQNNGV. The CDR3 extends over 14 amino acids. V dropped 4 bases and J dropped 4 bases, with 11 bases sitting between them. The CDR3, as DNA: TGTGCCAGCAGCTCGACGACAGGAGGAAACACCATATATTTT. Translating it yields CASSSTTGGNTIYF.

The V gene is TRBV12-3 or TRBV12-4, the J gene TRBJ2-3; TRBD1 or TRBD2 may be the D gene (5 bases each). The CDR3 is 13 residues long. The V gene lost 3 bases and the J gene lost 8 bases, with 12 bases spanning the gap. CDR3 sequence (DNA): TGTGCCAGCAGTTTCAGGGAGAGAGGTACGCAGTATTTT. This codes for CASSFRERGTQYF.

The rearrangement joins TRBV6-6 to TRBJ2-3; D unresolved. Deletions cut 0 bases from V and 6 bases from J, with 7 bases between. The CDR3 contains 13 residues. Germline CDR1 and CDR2: MNHNY and SVGAGI (reference sequence). The CDR3 bases are TGTGCCAGCAGTTACTCACTCCGGGATACGCAGTATTTT. Protein: CASSYSLRDTQYF.

The chain joins TRBV5-1 to TRBJ2-1, with D perhaps TRBD2 (6 bases). V lost 4 bases to trimming and J lost 3 bases, with 14 bases between them. The CDR3 loop spans 15 amino acids. The germline V gene encodes CDR1 SGHRS and CDR2 YFSETQ. The DNA of the CDR3 is TGCGCCAGCAGCGCTGGGACTTCCGACTACAATGAGCAGTTCTTC. Protein product: CASSAGTSDYNEQFF.

This clone showed up just once. The V and J genes are TRBV11-2 and TRBJ2-7, with 7 positions matching TRBD1. After removal of 3 bases from V and 2 bases from J, the junction contained 13 bases not matched to a gene. Germline V gene sequence: CDR1 SGHAT, CDR2 FQNNGV. The CDR3 runs to 17 residues. The CDR3 loop is CASSFSLGRDSAYEQYF. DNA for the CDR3: TGTGCCAGCAGCTTTAGTTTAGGTCGGGACAGTGCCTACGAGCAGTACTTC.

This clone was seen only a few times. The chain employs TRBV5-1 and TRBJ2-3; 9 bases agree with TRBD2. The germline V gene encodes CDR1 SGHRS and CDR2 YFSETQ. V was pared by 2 bases and J by 3 bases, with 1 base of the junction left unmatched. The CDR3 is 14 residues long. CDR3 sequence reads: CASSFSGGTDTQYF. In DNA, the CDR3 is TGCGCCAGCAGCTTCAGCGGGGGGACAGATACGCAGTATTTT. The entire variable domain, with the rest obtained from reference TRBV5-1 and TRBJ2-3, is as follows: KAGVTQTPRYLIKTRGQQVTLSCSPISGHRSVSWYQQTPGQGLQFLFEYFSETQRNKGNFPGRFSGRQFSNSRSEMNVSTLELGDSALYLCASSFSGGTDTQYFGPGTRLTVL.

The chain joins TRBV5-1 to TRBJ2-2, with D perhaps matching TRBD2 (7 bases). V shed 6 bases and J shed 0 bases, with 21 bases lying between them. CDR3 length: 18 amino acids. The V gene's germline CDR1 is SGHRS and CDR2 YFSETQ. This chain's CDR3 is CASTPSRGPSTNTGELFF. DNA of the CDR3: TGCGCCAGCACACCCTCGCGGGGGCCCTCCACGAACACCGGGGAGCTGTTTTTT.

The gene calls are TRBV30 and TRBJ1-5; weak D call: TRBD1 (6 bases). CDR1 and CDR2 (germline): GTSNPN, SVGIG (reference sequence). With 5 bases removed from V and 2 bases from J, the gap between germline ends came to 10 bases. The CDR3 length is 13 residues. The CDR3 DNA reads TGTGCCTGGCAGGGGATGGGCAATCAGCCCCAGCATTTT. This gives the protein CAWQGMGNQPQHF. The full variable domain, rest sourced from reference TRBV30 and TRBJ1-5, is SQTIHQWPATLVQPVGSPLSLECTVEGTSNPNLYWYRQAAGRGLQLLFYSVGIGQISSEVPQNLSASRPQDRQFILSSKKLLLSDSGFYLCAWQGMGNQPQHFGDGTRLSIL.

The chain combines TRBV7-2 with TRBJ2-7; a weak D match, TRBD2 (7 bases). The V gene lost 5 bases and the J gene lost 2 bases, with 16 bases spanning the gap. This CDR3 has 15 amino acids. Germline-derived CDR1 and CDR2 are SGHTA and FQGNSA. The CDR3 nucleotides are TGTGCCAGCAGCGCGGGGGCGGCCGCACCCTACGAGCAGTACTTC. This codes for CASSAGAAAPYEQYF. Full variable domain (missing parts from reference TRBV7-2 and TRBJ2-7): GAGVSQSPSNKVTEKGKDVELRCDPISGHTALYWYRQSLGQGLEFLIYFQGNSAPDKSGLPSDRFSAERTGGSVSTLTIQRTQQEDSAVYLCASSAGAAAPYEQYFGPGTRLTVT.

The genes are TRBV24-1 and TRBJ2-1; 7 nucleotides match TRBD1. The CDR3 runs 12 residues. V lost 7 bases and J lost 8; bases outside the gene matches: 4. Germline-derived CDR1 and CDR2 are KGHDR and SFDVKD. The CDR3 coding sequence is TGTGCCACCAGCGACAGGGCCCATGAGCAGTTCTTC. As protein: CATSDRAHEQFF.

Written as DNA, the CDR3 is TGTGCCAGTAGTTTCCGGTGGGAGTACGAGCAGTACTTC. It specifies CASSFRWEYEQYF. This rearrangement joins TRBV19 to TRBJ2-7; possibly TRBD2 for D (5 bases). This CDR3 region has 13 residues. CDR1 and CDR2 (germline): LNHDA, SQIVND (reference sequence). Trimming shortened V by 5 bases and J by 4 bases, and 12 bases separated the two germline ends. Looking up the rest from reference TRBV19 and TRBJ2-7 gives the full variable domain: DGGITQSPKYLFRKEGQNVTLSCEQNLNHDAMYWYRQDPGQGLRLIYYSQIVNDFQKGDIAEGYSVSREKKESFPLTVTSAQKNPTAFYLCASSFRWEYEQYFGPGTRLTVT.

The chain links TRBV6-6 to TRBJ2-5, with no clear D. Germline CDR1 and CDR2: MNHNY and SVGAGI (reference sequence). V lost 0 bases to trimming and J lost 3 bases, with 5 bases between them. The CDR3 loop spans 13 amino acids. CDR3 sequence: CASSYSREETQYF. The DNA for the CDR3 is TGTGCCAGCAGTTACTCAAGGGAAGAGACCCAGTACTTC.

The J gene is TRBJ1-1, the V gene TRBV28, with D perhaps matching TRBD1 (6 bases). Per germline, CDR1 MDHEN and CDR2 SYDVKM. Trimming removed 5 bases at V and 0 bases at J, with 13 bases between. The CDR3 runs 15 residues. The CDR3 DNA reads TGTGCCAGCAGTGGGGACATACGAATGAACACTGAAGCTTTCTTT. Translation: CASSGDIRMNTEAFF.

The chain joins TRBV20-1 to TRBJ1-1; a weak D match, TRBD1 (5 bases). This CDR3 comprises 14 residues. The V gene lost 3 bases and the J gene lost 1 base, with 12 bases spanning the gap. The germline gives CDR1 DFQATT, CDR2 SNEGSKA (reference sequence). The CDR3 region is CSASRPTGNTEAFF. The DNA of the CDR3 is TGCAGTGCTAGTCGACCTACAGGGAACACTGAAGCTTTCTTT.

This sequence joins TRBV6-1 and TRBJ1-4; D possibly corresponds to TRBD1 (6 bases). Germline V lookup: CDR1 MNHNS, CDR2 SASEGT. V lost 8 bases to trimming and J lost 4 bases, with 14 bases between them. The CDR3 has 14 residues. CDR3 protein: CASRWGAFNEKLFF. The CDR3 DNA reads TGTGCCAGCCGTTGGGGGGCCTTTAATGAAAAACTGTTTTTT.

This clone was observed a single time. This rearrangement joins TRBV9 to TRBJ1-2; D is perhaps TRBD1 (5 bases). Deletions cut 4 bases from V and 7 bases from J, with 17 bases between. Germline CDR1 SGDLS, CDR2 YYNGEE. This CDR3 has 14 residues. The CDR3, as DNA: TGTGCCAGCAGCCCCCAAAGTGCGGGGGGTGGCTACACCTTC. This encodes CASSPQSAGGGYTF.

The J gene is TRBJ2-7, the V gene TRBV19, with D perhaps TRBD1 or TRBD2 (6 bases each). The length of the CDR3 is 13 residues. V was trimmed by 5 bases and J by 5 bases, leaving 13 bases between them. From germline, CDR1 is LNHDA and CDR2 SQIVND (reference sequence). The CDR3 here is CASSVRRGDEQYF. Here the CDR3 DNA reads TGTGCCAGTAGTGTCCGTAGGGGGGACGAGCAGTACTTC.

DNA of the CDR3: TGTGCCAGCAGCTTCGTACCGGGACAGCATGGCTACACCTTC. Protein: CASSFVPGQHGYTF. This chain uses TRBV7-2 with TRBJ1-2, with 7 bases identical to TRBD1. The junction had 7 bases not matched to a gene; V was cut back by 3 bases and J by 6 bases. Germline V CDR1 and CDR2: SGHTA, FQGNSA. This CDR3 has 14 residues.

The chain couples TRBV5-6 to TRBJ2-3, with 8 bases identical to TRBD2. Trimming cost V 3 bases and J 4 bases; bases outside gene matches: 7. Germline CDR1 SGHDT, CDR2 YYEEEE. This CDR3 comprises 15 residues. The CDR3 region has the DNA TGTGCCAGCAGCTCTTTAGCGGGGCCGGCAGATACGCAGTATTTT. Amino acids: CASSSLAGPADTQYF.

The V call is TRBV6-5, the J call TRBJ2-7, with TRBD1 identical over 7 bases. Germline assignment: CDR1 MNHEY and CDR2 SVGAGI. CDR3 length: 15 residues. V trimming: 4 bases; J trimming: 2 bases; junction bases outside the gene matches: 8. This chain's CDR3 is CASSFNHRGAYEQYF. The CDR3 DNA reads as TGTGCCAGCAGTTTTAATCACAGGGGCGCCTACGAGCAGTACTTC.